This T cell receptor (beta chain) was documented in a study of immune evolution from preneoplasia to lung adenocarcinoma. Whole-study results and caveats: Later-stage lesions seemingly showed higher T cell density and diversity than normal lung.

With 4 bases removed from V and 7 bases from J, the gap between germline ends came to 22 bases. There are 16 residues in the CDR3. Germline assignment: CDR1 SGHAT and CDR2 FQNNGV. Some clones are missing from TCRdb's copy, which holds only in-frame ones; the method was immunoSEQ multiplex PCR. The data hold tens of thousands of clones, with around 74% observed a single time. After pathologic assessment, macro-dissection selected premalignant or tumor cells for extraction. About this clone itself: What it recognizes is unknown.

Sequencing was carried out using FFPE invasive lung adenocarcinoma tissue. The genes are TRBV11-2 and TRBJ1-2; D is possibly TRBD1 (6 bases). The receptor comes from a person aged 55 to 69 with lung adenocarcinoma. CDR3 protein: CASSSNAGGAQGGYTF. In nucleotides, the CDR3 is TGTGCCAGCAGCTCCAACGCGGGGGGGGCGCAGGGTGGCTACACCTTC.